What follows are 27 T cell receptor beta chains derived from one specimen sequenced in a study of blood T cells in healthy people across ages. A sample-barcoded 5' primer and a J-beta primer mix were used in a second PCR of about 7 to 11 cycles. TCRdb called the 5' RACE reads again in MiXCR, with one record for every CDR3 protein. Of about a million distinct CDR3 sequences in the sample, 51% were seen once. Sequenced sample: blood. The source of these receptors is a woman aged 60-75 years in good health.

This chain uses TRBV5-5 with TRBJ1-1; D remains unclear. This CDR3 is built from 14 residues. Germline CDR1 SGHKS, CDR2 YYEKEE (reference sequence). Trimming took 3 bases from V and 2 from J, leaving 11 bases between them. CDR3 in amino acids: CASSSSPINTEAFF. The CDR3 DNA reads as TGTGCCAGCAGCTCCTCCCCTATTAACACTGAAGCTTTCTTT.

The rearrangement links TRBV2 to TRBJ1-2; D not certain. The CDR3 is 12 residues long. Per germline, CDR1 SNHLY and CDR2 FYNNEI. Trimming took off 6 bases at V and 2 bases at J, with 7 bases between the two ends. This CDR3 reads CASRVDNYGYTF. CDR3 in DNA: TGTGCCAGCAGGGTTGACAACTATGGCTACACCTTC.

The V gene is TRBV12-3 or TRBV12-4, the J gene TRBJ2-1; maybe TRBD2 (6 bases). V lost 8 bases and J 5 bases, leaving 16 bases between the germline ends. CDR3 length equals 14 residues. The CDR3 loop reads CASLGLTENNEQFF. CDR3 coding DNA: TGTGCCAGCCTCGGACTAACGGAAAACAATGAGCAGTTCTTC.

In its sample, this clonotype was seen a few times. The chain combines TRBV2 with TRBJ2-3; 11 bases line up with TRBD2. J was trimmed by 4 bases and V by 2 bases; bases with no gene match: 2. The CDR3 has 15 residues. From germline, CDR1 is SNHLY and CDR2 FYNNEI. The CDR3 reads CASSENSGRADTQYF. CDR3 nucleotide sequence: TGTGCCAGCAGTGAAAATAGCGGGAGGGCAGATACGCAGTATTTT.

This clonotype was picked up a small number of times. This rearrangement joins TRBV4-3 to TRBJ2-4; 11 bases are shared with TRBD2. The better agreement between TRBJ2-7 and the DNA end casts doubt on the J call. Germline V CDR1 and CDR2: LGHNA, YSLEER. CDR3 length: 16 residues. CDR3 loop: CASSQDEGLAGGEQYF. The CDR3 region has the DNA TGCGCCAGCAGCCAAGATGAGGGGCTAGCGGGAGGCGAGCAGTACTTC.

The J gene is TRBJ2-1, the V gene TRBV20-1; tentatively, D is TRBD2 (6 bases). Trimming shortened V by 7 bases and J by 7 bases, and 17 bases separated the two germline ends. This CDR3 region has 13 residues. Germline assignment: CDR1 DFQATT and CDR2 SNEGSKA (reference sequence). The CDR3 DNA reads TGCAGTGGGAGGGGACTCAAATTTAATGAGCAGTTCTTC. Residues: CSGRGLKFNEQFF.

This clonotype was seen only a few times. V is TRBV11-2 and J is TRBJ2-1, with TRBD2 matching 13 bases. The CDR3 consists of 14 residues. With 5 bases clipped from V and 9 bases from J, the junction kept 4 bases outside the gene matches. Germline values: CDR1 SGHAT, CDR2 FQNNGV. For the CDR3, the DNA is TGTGCCAGCAGCACCGGACTAGCGGGAGTTGAGCAGTTCTTC. Encoded protein: CASSTGLAGVEQFF.

The rearrangement joins TRBV12-5 to TRBJ1-2; 7 nucleotides match TRBD1. CDR1 is LGHNT and CDR2 is FRNRAP in the germline V gene. Trimming at V came to 0 bases and at J to 6 bases, leaving 10 bases not matched to a gene. The CDR3 extends over 16 amino acids. As DNA, the CDR3 is TGTGCTAGTGGTTTGGTACAGGGACAGCAAATAGATGGCTACACCTTC. This encodes CASGLVQGQQIDGYTF.

This clonotype was observed a few times. The chain employs TRBV29-1 and TRBJ1-1, with 7 bases aligning to TRBD1. Germline assignment: CDR1 SQVTM and CDR2 ANQGSEA. J was trimmed by 0 bases and V by 5 bases; bases with no gene match: 6. The CDR3 runs to 14 residues. CDR3 nucleotide sequence: TGCAGCGTTCGAGGGGGCTCGCTGAACACTGAAGCTTTCTTT. This gives the protein CSVRGGSLNTEAFF.

This rearrangement joins TRBV30 to TRBJ2-7; D is undetermined. Germline V CDR1 and CDR2: GTSNPN, SVGIG (reference sequence). V lost 2 bases and J 3 bases, leaving 8 bases between the germline ends. The CDR3 is 12 amino acids. Here the CDR3 reads CAWSQPYYEQYF. In DNA, the CDR3 is TGTGCCTGGAGTCAGCCTTACTACGAGCAGTACTTC.

This clonotype came up a few times. V is TRBV7-9 and J is TRBJ2-7, with a tentative D call TRBD2 (6 bases). CDR1 is SEHNR, CDR2 FQNEAQ, per germline (reference sequence). This CDR3 comprises 15 residues. The V and J ends lost 2 bases and 3 bases respectively, with 14 bases between them. The CDR3 loop reads CASSLSDGGGYEQYF. The CDR3, as DNA: TGTGCCAGCAGCTTATCCGACGGGGGAGGCTACGAGCAGTACTTC.

The chain carries TRBV10-1 and TRBJ2-3; 7 bases agree with TRBD2. The CDR3 runs 13 residues. V trimming: 8 bases; J trimming: 0 bases; junction bases outside the gene matches: 2. Germline assignment: CDR1 WNHNN and CDR2 SYGVQD (reference sequence). CDR3 bases: TGCGCCAGCGGGAGGGACAGCACAGATACGCAGTATTTT. Translated, it gives CASGRDSTDTQYF.

The chain uses TRBV7-9 and TRBJ1-4, with unresolved D. Germline V gene lookup returns CDR1 SEHNR and CDR2 FQNEAQ (reference sequence). The CDR3 has 13 residues. The V end lost 7 bases, the J end lost 8 bases, and 14 bases lay between the germline ends. CDR3 protein: CASTAQDWEKLFF. The CDR3 DNA sequence: TGTGCCAGCACCGCCCAGGATTGGGAAAAACTGTTTTTT.

The chain recombines TRBV12-3 or TRBV12-4 with TRBJ1-1; TRBD1 might be the D (5 bases). V dropped 7 bases and J dropped 7 bases, with 16 bases sitting between them. The CDR3 totals 13 residues. Here the CDR3 DNA reads TGTGCCAGCACCCCGTGGGGGGTCTATGAAGCTTTCTTT. This encodes CASTPWGVYEAFF.

V usage is TRBV6-5 and J usage is TRBJ2-5; D is perhaps TRBD1 (6 bases). In germline, CDR1 is MNHEY, CDR2 SVGAGI. Between the trimmed V and J ends, which lost 8 bases and 6 bases, there was a span of 13 bases. This CDR3 spans 12 amino acids. The DNA for the CDR3 is TGTGCCAGCCAGAACAGGGCAAAGACCCAGTACTTC. Protein sequence: CASQNRAKTQYF.

The rearrangement uses TRBV12-3 or TRBV12-4 and TRBJ2-5, with TRBD1 identical over 10 bases. This CDR3 contains 15 residues. Trimming cost V 6 bases and J 2 bases; bases outside gene matches: 6. CDR3: CASRKGQGVQETQYF. The CDR3 coding sequence is TGTGCCAGCAGGAAAGGACAGGGGGTTCAAGAGACCCAGTACTTC.

This chain joins TRBV10-3 and TRBJ2-3; D is possibly TRBD1 (6 bases). Germline values: CDR1 ENHRY, CDR2 SYGVKD. The V and J ends lost 7 bases and 5 bases respectively, with 16 bases between them. The CDR3 extends over 14 amino acids. For the CDR3, the DNA is TGTGCCATCAATAGGGGGTCCCAAGGAGATACGCAGTATTTT. Its translation: CAINRGSQGDTQYF.

This clonotype was counted a few times. The genes are TRBV25-1 and TRBJ2-3, with 8 bases lining up with TRBD2. This CDR3 comprises 17 residues. Losses at the gene ends were 4 bases for V and 1 base for J; bases not matched to a gene: 10. Germline-derived CDR1 and CDR2 are MGHDK and SYGVNS. The CDR3 is CASSAMRSGGGTDTQYF. CDR3 coding DNA: TGTGCCAGCAGTGCGATGCGGTCGGGAGGGGGCACAGATACGCAGTATTTT. The whole variable domain, remainder taken from reference TRBV25-1 and TRBJ2-3, is EADIYQTPRYLVIGTGKKITLECSQTMGHDKMYWYQQDPGMELHLIHYSYGVNSTEKGDLSSESTVSRIRTEHFPLTLESARPSHTSQYLCASSAMRSGGGTDTQYFGPGTRLTVL.

This clonotype has a handful of counts. The J gene is TRBJ2-1, the V gene TRBV5-1; 9 bases fit TRBD2. J lost 7 bases, V lost 2 bases, and 10 bases had no gene match. Germline-derived CDR1 and CDR2 are SGHRS and YFSETQ. This CDR3 is 16 amino acids long. CDR3: CASSFIAAGGPNEQFF. The CDR3 coding sequence is TGCGCCAGCAGCTTTATTGCGGCGGGAGGGCCGAATGAGCAGTTCTTC. Variable domain in full (rest from reference TRBV5-1 and TRBJ2-1): KAGVTQTPRYLIKTRGQQVTLSCSPISGHRSVSWYQQTPGQGLQFLFEYFSETQRNKGNFPGRFSGRQFSNSRSEMNVSTLELGDSALYLCASSFIAAGGPNEQFFGPGTRLTVL.

This rearrangement joins TRBV24-1 to TRBJ2-1; a possible D gene is TRBD2 (5 bases). V dropped 8 bases and J dropped 0 bases, with 10 bases sitting between them. This CDR3 region has 14 residues. Germline CDR1 KGHDR, CDR2 SFDVKD. The CDR3 DNA sequence: TGTGCCACCATGGAACGGGACTCCTACAATGAGCAGTTCTTC. Translating gives CATMERDSYNEQFF.

The CDR3 coding sequence is TGTGCCAGCCACCGTTATCTAAATTCTGGGGCCAACGTCCTGACTTTC. This translates into CASHRYLNSGANVLTF. The rearrangement uses TRBV6-2 or TRBV6-3 and TRBJ2-6; unclear D gene. V was trimmed by 8 bases and J by 1 base, leaving 15 bases between them. Germline CDR1 MNHEY, CDR2 SVGEGT. This CDR3 comprises 16 residues.

The V gene is TRBV6-2 or TRBV6-3, the J gene TRBJ1-5; maybe TRBD1 (5 bases). Germline V gene lookup returns CDR1 MNHEY and CDR2 SVGEGT. The CDR3 has 14 amino acids. V was shortened by 0 bases and J by 6 bases, with 9 bases between the two germline ends. CDR3 coding DNA: TGTGCCAGCAGTTACTCGACCCAGGGTCAGCCCCAGCATTTT. Amino acids: CASSYSTQGQPQHF.

This clonotype was seen a few times. The DNA of the CDR3 is TGTGCCAGCAGCTTAGCTGCGGGTGAGGGGACAGATACGCAGTATTTT. Translation gives CASSLAAGEGTDTQYF. V usage is TRBV7-2 and J usage is TRBJ2-3, with D possibly being TRBD1 or TRBD2 (5 bases each). Trimming took off 0 bases at V and 3 bases at J, with 13 bases between the two ends. Germline V lookup: CDR1 SGHTA, CDR2 FQGNSA. The CDR3 is made up of 16 amino acids.

This clonotype was detected a few times. This chain joins TRBV28 and TRBJ2-4, with D uncertain. The assigned J gene may be wrong: the sequence end matches TRBJ2-7 better. The CDR3 length is 11 residues. Germline V gene data show CDR1 as MDHEN and CDR2 as SYDVKM. The CDR3 region is CATNSPYEQYF. The CDR3 DNA reads as TGTGCCACCAATAGCCCCTACGAGCAGTACTTC.

V and J are TRBV29-1 and TRBJ2-2, with D unclear. The CDR3 spans 14 residues. CDR1 SQVTM and CDR2 ANQGSEA come from the germline V gene. The V gene lost 6 bases and the J gene lost 0 bases, with 11 bases spanning the gap. The CDR3, as DNA: TGCAGCGTCCTCGAGAAGCCGAACACCGGGGAGCTGTTTTTT. It specifies CSVLEKPNTGELFF.

V gene TRBV20-1 combines with J gene TRBJ2-7, with 7 bases identical to TRBD1. Unmatched junction bases numbered 7, after V lost 2 bases and J lost 6 bases. The CDR3 sequence is 13 residues long. The germline CDR1 and CDR2 sequences are DFQATT and SNEGSKA (reference sequence). The CDR3 sequence: CSARPQGRLEQYF. CDR3 sequence (DNA): TGCAGTGCTAGACCACAGGGGCGCCTCGAGCAGTACTTC.

This clonotype was observed a handful of times. The chain joins TRBV2 to TRBJ2-7; D gene uncertain. The CDR3 is 14 amino acids. Trimming shortened V by 3 bases and J by 2 bases, and 11 bases separated the two germline ends. CDR1 is SNHLY, CDR2 FYNNEI, per germline. CDR3: CASSDCQRTYEQYF. Here the CDR3 DNA reads TGTGCCAGCAGTGACTGTCAAAGGACCTACGAGCAGTACTTC.